The source of this T cell receptor beta chain is a study of control samples from healthy donors and cancer patients (dated by TCRdb to between 2020 and 2021). Notes on this clone: No antigen is known for it. Nothing much larger sits one base from this clone, and base qualities are not available.

V is pared back by 4 bases and J by 2 bases, with 18 bases lying between the germline termini. CDR1 and CDR2 are read off the germline V gene (reference sequence) as SEHNR and FQNEAQ. The CDR3 starts with the cysteine, ends with the phenylalanine, and has 16 residues. Here the CDR3 DNA is all that survives: 48 bases in frame from base 1. The library came from the immunoSEQ multiplex PCR assay. TCRdb took this table from immuneACCESS and kept in-frame rearrangements with V and J called. Such tables lack part of the clones; where checked against another copy, unresolved V genes explain under half of the gap, and the rest is unexplained. The sample profile shows fewer than 100,000 clones; almost 85% of them were found once. The top ten clonotypes cover roughly 9.8% of the sample.

Sequencing was performed on blood. The V and J genes are TRBV7-9 and TRBJ2-7; the D call is tentative, TRBD1 or TRBD2, as each matches 5 bases. The sequence came from a woman in her fifties or sixties in good health. The nucleotides read TGTGCCAGCAGCTCAGGGAGATTAGTGGGAGCCTACGAGCAGTACTTC. Translated, this gives CASSSGRLVGAYEQYF.